This T cell receptor beta chain was sequenced in a study of T cells in localized non-small cell lung cancer. Whole-study findings and limits: In the blood, greater T cell density corresponded to longer overall survival. Adjacent lung held a median 57 of the top 100 tumor clones. Adjacent uninvolved lung tissue had the highest T cell clonality, exceeding tumor.

The repertoire was sequenced with immunoSEQ multiplex PCR; TCRdb's copy has only in-frame clones and lacks some. This table has 35,000 to 45,000 clones, 81% appearing once. Remarks on this clone: Its antigen is not known.

V gave up 3 bases and J gave up 7 bases; unmatched junction bases: 6. The CDR3 is made up of 14 amino acids. Germline lookup yields CDR1 SGHNT and CDR2 YENEEA. This material consisted of peripheral blood mononuclear cells, taken before any cancer treatment. The chain couples TRBV11-3 to TRBJ2-3; 8 bases match TRBD2. This sequence originates from a male donor at least 60 years old with stage II lung adenocarcinoma. The CDR3 bases are TGTGCCAGCAGCTTCCTAGAGCGGGAGAATACGCAGTATTTT. Translated, it gives CASSFLERENTQYF.